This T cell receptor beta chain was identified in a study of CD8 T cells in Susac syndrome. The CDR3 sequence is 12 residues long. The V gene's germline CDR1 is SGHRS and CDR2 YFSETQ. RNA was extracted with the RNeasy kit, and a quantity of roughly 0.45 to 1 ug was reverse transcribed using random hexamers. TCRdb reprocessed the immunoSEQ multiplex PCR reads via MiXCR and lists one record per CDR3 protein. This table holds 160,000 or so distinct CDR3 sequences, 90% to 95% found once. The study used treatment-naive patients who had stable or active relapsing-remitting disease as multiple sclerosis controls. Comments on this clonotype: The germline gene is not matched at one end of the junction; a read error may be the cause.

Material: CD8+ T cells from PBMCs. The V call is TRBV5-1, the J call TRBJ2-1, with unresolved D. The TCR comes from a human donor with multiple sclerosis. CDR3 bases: TGTGCCAGCAGCTTAGTGGGTGGTGAGCAGTTCTTC. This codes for CASSLVGGEQFF.